Sequencing of this T cell receptor (beta chain) was carried out in a study of T-cell memory formation after mild COVID-19. Study-level background: Largely, TCR clusters stayed within a single donor. General study results and limits: Chiefly within CM and EM were the contracting CD4+ clones; CD8+ ones were within EMRA. Proof of SARS-CoV-2 specificity was absent for the second-wave clones that crested on day 37. Pre-infection memory held some responding clones, suggesting pre-existing cross-reactive T cells responded.

The CDR3 is made up of 13 amino acids. CDR1 is LNHDA and CDR2 is SQIVND in the germline V gene (reference sequence). With 3 bases removed from V and 4 bases from J, the gap between germline ends came to 8 bases. TCRdb itself ran the 5' RACE reads through MiXCR, one entry per CDR3 protein. The sample lists 50,000 or so distinct CDR3 sequences; 9% to 15% were seen once. There are a few counts of this clonotype. Antigen unknown. The specimen was PBMCs or a T cell subset sorted from them (not recorded which). The chain joins TRBV19 to TRBJ2-3; D call uncertain. The sequence derives from a man aged 18 to 29 who had mild COVID-19 (a few samples of this study predate the infection). Cell type and time point are not known. The CDR3 nucleotides read TGTGCCAGTAGTATCCGTGGCGCAGATACGCAGTATTTT. This sequence encodes CASSIRGADTQYF.